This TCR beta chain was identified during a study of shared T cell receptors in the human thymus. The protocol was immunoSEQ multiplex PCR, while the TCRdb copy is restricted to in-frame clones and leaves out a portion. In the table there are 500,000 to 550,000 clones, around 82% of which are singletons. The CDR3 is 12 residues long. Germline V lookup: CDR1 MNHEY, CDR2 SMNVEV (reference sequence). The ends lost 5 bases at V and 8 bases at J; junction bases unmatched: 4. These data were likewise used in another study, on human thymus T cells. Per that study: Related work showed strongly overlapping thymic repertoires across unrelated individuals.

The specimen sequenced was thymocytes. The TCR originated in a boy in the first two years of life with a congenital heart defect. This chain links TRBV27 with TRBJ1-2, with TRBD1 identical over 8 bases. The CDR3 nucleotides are TGTGCCAGCAGTCCCGGGACAGGAGGCTACACCTTC. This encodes CASSPGTGGYTF.